This T cell receptor (beta chain) was sequenced during a study of T cells in Graves' hyperthyroidism and ophthalmopathy (dated by TCRdb to the late 2010s). Looking at the study overall: A discovery cohort of around 100 patients, roughly 45 with Graves' ophthalmopathy and approximately 55 with stable Graves' hyperthyroidism, was used to find distinguishing TCR V-J signatures. Whether ophthalmopathy could be predicted prospectively was tested in an independent validation cohort made up of 18 hyperthyroidism patients plus 17 patients who later progressed to ophthalmopathy. For training and testing, the approximately 92 patients in the discovery cohort were randomly divided in a 7:3 ratio. Thyroid tissue and blood T-cell repertoires from several Graves' hyperthyroidism patients were also compared in the study. After blood sampling, hyperthyroidism patients were treated with methimazole at a starting dose of 30 mg daily, and ophthalmopathy patients were treated with high-dose intravenous methylprednisolone. TCR Vbeta CDR3 sequencing of around 130 peripheral blood samples (over 40 ophthalmopathy, 70 to 85 hyperthyroidism and around 17 progressor patients) is reported in the paper. On the study overall, not on this receptor specifically: Most expanded thyroid clonotypes (frequency above 0.001) were also found in blood, which suggests that blood repertoires may mirror thyroid immune responses. No statistical method was used to fix the sample size in advance, and group allocation was not hidden from the investigators. A 13 V-J signature model separated ophthalmopathy from stable hyperthyroidism, with about 88% sensitivity and 81% to 83% specificity in cross-validation and 80%/75% in testing. During validation, the model predicted progression to ophthalmopathy a median of around 6 months ahead of onset, with almost 71% sensitivity and less than 85% specificity.

Graves' hyperthyroidism was defined as stable when no progression to ophthalmopathy occurred over 18 months of follow-up. Hyperthyroidism patients were aged 18 to 65 years and newly diagnosed, with disease duration of less than 2 months. Any patient with an uncontrolled infection, another autoimmune disease, pregnancy or lactation was excluded. Diagnoses were established on the basis of clinical symptoms, serum thyroxine and TRAb, thyroid ultrasound, and orbital computed tomography. Total RNA was extracted using Trizol reagent, and RNA quality was assessed on an Agilent 2100 Bioanalyzer. For this chain, trimming is 5 bases at the V end and 4 bases at the J end, and the number of junction bases without a gene match is 0. Per the germline V gene, KGHDR is the CDR1 and SFDVKD is the CDR2. Its CDR3 holds 15 amino acids, cysteine through phenylalanine. Just the 45-base CDR3 DNA is kept, in frame starting at base 1.

To note about this clonotype: Its antigen is unknown. Per-base qualities were not stored, and no clone one base away is much larger.

TCR beta CDR3 regions were amplified from RNA transcripts. The TCR CDR3 was subjected to a first round of RT-PCR using the HTBI primer set and the Qiagen OneStep RT-PCR kit. The libraries were constructed in a second round of multiplex PCR and then size-selected and purified. Paired-end sequencing of the libraries was performed with 100 bp reads on an Illumina HiSeq2000. On the authors' methods: Raw data were processed with SOAPnuke, discarding reads with adapters, uncalled bases, mean Phred below 15, or no exact constant-primer or identifier match. High-quality paired reads were merged using COPE v1.2.5, and each unique nucleotide sequence was defined as a clonotype. MiTCR v1.1 was used to align the clonotypes against IMGT TRBV, TRBD and TRBJ reference segments. The analysis included only V-J combinations with a frequency above 0.0001, which together covered more than 98% of the repertoires. The TCS score was defined as the ratio of F50 (clonal expansion) to E x V (chaos), calculated using BLOSUM62-based TCRdist between CDR3 peptides within each V-J. Welch's t-statistics and random forest reduced some 510 V-J features to 13, which were used in a naive Bayes classifier (R e1071). TCRdb itself trimmed the public reads at Q25 with fastp, ran MiXCR and retained productive beta chains. Every entry covers one CDR3 protein and lists the most common genes and DNA from its rows. These V and J calls derive from TCRdb rather than the authors' analysis. The sample table shows just over 550,000 distinct CDR3 sequences, and about half are seen once. The leading ten clones occupy roughly 8.2% of the sample.

Sequenced input: peripheral blood or thyroid tissue (not recorded which). The rearrangement combines TRBV24-1 with TRBJ2-6; 11 middle bases align to TRBD1. The clonotype was recovered from a young woman with Graves' hyperthyroidism. Donor details come from another sample of the same person, matched by shared clones. This receptor carries the CDR3 CATSGTGGGANVLTF. The sequence in DNA is TGTGCCACCAGTGGGACAGGGGGCGGGGCCAACGTCCTGACTTTC.